This paragraph reports one TCR beta chain. Its antigen is not identified. This CDR3 is built from 13 residues. Germline CDR1 and CDR2: SNHLY and FYNNEI. V was pared by 8 bases and J by 4 bases, with 6 bases of the junction left unmatched. Documented treatment: 15 to 20 received Ad26.COV2.S at low or high dose, single or two shots; roughly 5 received placebo; per-sample allocation not given. Sampling took place 63 days after the first vaccine or placebo injection. In Boston, the donor was an adult between 18-55 years of age. This entry comes from a study of Ad26.COV2.S vaccination and SARS-CoV-2 variants. Study-level results: Possibly, TCR breadth and depth analyses underestimated total T cell responses.

Sequencing was performed with immunoSEQ multiplex PCR; in TCRdb, only in-frame clones are kept and a portion is missing. In the table there are around 500,000 clones, 80% to 90% of which are singletons. The chain employs TRBV2 and TRBJ1-2, with TRBD1 matching over 8 bases. This sequence originates from a person between 18 and 65 years old who received the Ad26.COV2.S COVID-19 vaccine or a placebo. The sample consisted of peripheral blood, taken in a trial of Ad26.COV2.S vaccine versus placebo. This CDR3 reads CASQKTGAYGYTF. CDR3 nucleotides: TGTGCCAGCCAGAAGACAGGGGCCTATGGCTACACCTTC.